Each of the 4 T cell receptor beta chains below was sequenced from the same sample in a study of beta chain features in type 1 diabetes. Study results and limitations: Across all four CD4+ subsets, people with type 1 diabetes showed modestly shorter TCRB CDR3s.

Their recognized antigens are unknown. Expressed TCRB transcripts were sequenced after all isolated RNA was converted to cDNA. Assay: immunoSEQ multiplex PCR; the TCRdb copy retains only in-frame clones and omits some. Here the sample spans 40,000 to 55,000 clones, approximately 44% being singletons. The specimen was stem cell memory CD4+ T cells from blood. These receptors came from a man younger than 45 with type 1 diabetes.

V and J are TRBV19 and TRBJ1-5, with a weak D call TRBD1 (5 bases). V shed 1 base and J shed 5 bases, with 12 bases lying between them. There are 15 residues in the CDR3. CDR1 LNHDA and CDR2 SQIVND come from the germline V gene (reference sequence). CDR3 DNA: TGTGCCAGTAGTATAGGGGGGGAAGCTTATCAGCCCCAGCATTTT. Protein product: CASSIGGEAYQPQHF.

V gene TRBV9 combines with J gene TRBJ2-5; D is perhaps TRBD1 (6 bases). The CDR3 has 15 amino acids. V lost 0 bases and J lost 4, with 13 bases in between. Germline V gene sequence: CDR1 SGDLS, CDR2 YYNGEE. In DNA, the CDR3 is TGTGCCAGCAGCGTAGGGGGAACAGGGCGAGAGACCCAGTACTTC. Protein sequence: CASSVGGTGRETQYF.

This clone was seen a few times. The V call is TRBV4-2, the J call TRBJ1-1; D remains unclear. The CDR3 extends over 13 amino acids. Germline V gene data show CDR1 as LGHNA and CDR2 as YNFKEQ. Trimming left V 3 bases short and J 1 base short, with 6 bases between. DNA for the CDR3: TGTGCCAGCAGCCATGAGCCGAACACTGAAGCTTTCTTT. Its protein is CASSHEPNTEAFF.

This clone was seen only a few times. The V gene is TRBV7-9, the J gene TRBJ1-1, with a tentative D call TRBD1 (5 bases). V was clipped by 4 bases and J by 1 base, with 7 bases between them. The CDR3 totals 13 residues. Germline-derived CDR1 and CDR2 are SEHNR and FQNEAQ (reference sequence). The CDR3 region has the DNA TGTGCCAGCAGCTGGGGCGCGAACACTGAAGCTTTCTTT. The encoded protein is CASSWGANTEAFF.